The 20 T cell receptor beta chains below all came from one sample that was sequenced in a study of T cell responses to AZD1222 COVID-19 vaccine. Measured with immunoSEQ multiplex PCR; TCRdb has only the in-frame clones, and not every one. The top ten hold around 13% of the sample, which has 75,000 to 95,000 clones, roughly 81% seen once. Here the sequenced sample was peripheral blood, taken on day 0 of AZD1222 vaccination. Receptors were obtained from an adult in good health.

The chain links TRBV3-1 (or the pseudogene TRBV3-2) to TRBJ1-2; D might be TRBD1 (5 bases). The CDR3 extends over 15 amino acids. From germline, CDR1 is LGHDT and CDR2 YNNKEL (reference sequence). V was clipped by 4 bases and J by 0 bases, with 12 bases between them. The CDR3 DNA is TGTGCCAGCAGCCCGGGGGACGGATCTAACTATGGCTACACCTTC. Amino acid sequence: CASSPGDGSNYGYTF.

V gene TRBV5-1 combines with J gene TRBJ1-1, with no clear D. The V gene lost 3 bases and the J gene lost 1 base, with 10 bases spanning the gap. This CDR3 has 14 amino acids. Looked up from germline, CDR1 is SGHRS and CDR2 is YFSETQ. In DNA form, the CDR3 reads TGCGCCAGCAGCTCCGTCGCTGGGAACACTGAAGCTTTCTTT. Its protein product is CASSSVAGNTEAFF.

The rearrangement links TRBV4-3 to TRBJ1-6; D uncertain. The V end lost 0 bases, the J end lost 5 bases, and 11 bases lay between the germline ends. The germline V gene has CDR1 LGHNA and CDR2 YSLEER. The CDR3 runs 16 residues. The CDR3 nucleotides read TGCGCCAGCAGCCAAGATAGCGGCGGGAATAATTCACCCCTCCACTTT. Translated, it gives CASSQDSGGNNSPLHF.

This clone was seen more than once but under ten times. The chain has TRBV6-2 or TRBV6-3 and TRBJ1-2; D gene uncertain. V was trimmed by 0 bases and J by 8 bases, leaving 10 bases between them. The CDR3 sequence is 13 residues long. In germline, CDR1 is MNHEY, CDR2 SVGEGT. For the CDR3, the DNA is TGTGCCAGCAGTTACTCGATTGCGAGAGGCTACACCTTC. Translated, it gives CASSYSIARGYTF.

The genes are TRBV7-8 and TRBJ1-1; D remains ambiguous. Germline-derived CDR1 and CDR2 are SGHVS and FQNEAQ. Trimming removed 1 base from V and 0 bases from J, with 9 bases in between. The CDR3 is made up of 15 amino acids. In DNA form, the CDR3 reads TGTGCCAGCAGCTTAGTGGCGGCCATGAACACTGAAGCTTTCTTT. Protein product: CASSLVAAMNTEAFF.

This chain uses TRBV5-1 with TRBJ2-3, with D uncertain. This CDR3 contains 13 residues. Germline V gives CDR1 SGHRS, CDR2 YFSETQ. V was shortened by 7 bases and J by 2 bases, with 11 bases between the two germline ends. The CDR3 DNA follows: TGCGCCAGCTCGGCACGCACCACAGATACGCAGTATTTT. Amino acids: CASSARTTDTQYF.

This clone appeared a few times. The CDR3, as DNA: TGTGCCAGCAGCTTAGGCGGCAGGGGCTCCTACGAGCAGTACTTC. Translating gives CASSLGGRGSYEQYF. This rearrangement joins TRBV7-9 to TRBJ2-7; weak D call: TRBD1 (6 bases). In germline, CDR1 is SEHNR, CDR2 FQNEAQ (reference sequence). The CDR3 contains 15 residues. Trimming took 1 base from V and 0 from J, leaving 10 bases between them. Variable domain in full (rest from reference TRBV7-9 and TRBJ2-7): DTGVSQNPRHKITKRGQNVTFRCDPISEHNRLYWYRQTLGQGPEFLTYFQNEAQLEKSRLLSDRFSAERPKGSFSTLEIQRTEQGDSAMYLCASSLGGRGSYEQYFGPGTRLTVT.

This clone was seen a handful of times. The V gene is TRBV10-3, the J gene TRBJ2-5, with TRBD2 identical over 10 bases. The length of the CDR3 is 12 residues. CDR1 and CDR2 (germline): ENHRY, SYGVKD. The junction had 2 bases not matched to a gene; V was cut back by 10 bases and J by 3 bases. CDR3 region: CATSGGEETQYF. CDR3 nucleotides: TGTGCCACCAGCGGGGGGGAAGAGACCCAGTACTTC.

Here the CDR3 reads CASSLAGLNSPLHF. CDR3 nucleotides: TGTGCCAGCAGCTTAGCCGGGCTGAATTCACCCCTCCACTTT. The chain combines TRBV7-2 with TRBJ1-6; D unclear. Germline loops: CDR1 SGHTA, CDR2 FQGNSA. The CDR3 runs 14 residues. Trimming stripped 0 bases from V and 7 bases from J, with 7 bases between.

This clone is a singleton in its sample. The rearrangement uses TRBV7-3 and TRBJ2-2; 10 bases are shared with TRBD2. Germline V gene lookup returns CDR1 SGHTA and CDR2 FQGTGA. Trimming took 5 bases from V and 5 from J; bases not matched to a gene: 11. The CDR3 is made up of 17 amino acids. CDR3 amino acids: CASSGRLAGGDTGELFF. The CDR3 nucleotides are TGTGCCAGCAGCGGGCGTTTAGCGGGGGGAGATACCGGGGAGCTGTTTTTT.

V gene TRBV15 combines with J gene TRBJ1-6; 8 bases match TRBD1. The CDR3 contains 19 residues. The germline CDR1 and CDR2 sequences are LNHNV and YYDKDF (reference sequence). Germline trimming cut 3 bases from V and 7 bases from J; bases unmatched to any gene: 17. The chain's CDR3 is CATSSTQRTGRVSNSPLHF. The CDR3 DNA reads TGTGCCACCAGCAGCACCCAACGGACAGGGCGGGTCAGCAATTCACCCCTCCACTTT.

This sequence joins TRBV27 and TRBJ2-7; tentatively, D is TRBD1 (6 bases). The CDR3 totals 17 residues. Germline V gives CDR1 MNHEY, CDR2 SMNVEV (reference sequence). The V end lost 6 bases, the J end lost 1 base, and 22 bases lay between the germline ends. DNA for the CDR3: TGTGCCAGCAGGCGCGCTACAGGGTCCCTTGGGTCCTACGAGCAGTACTTC. It translates to CASRRATGSLGSYEQYF.

The V call is TRBV2, the J call TRBJ1-5, with D perhaps TRBD1 (5 bases). Germline-derived CDR1 and CDR2 are SNHLY and FYNNEI. The CDR3 runs 14 residues. The V end was cut by 3 bases, the J end by 5 bases, with 11 bases between. This chain's CDR3 is CASSDTDTYQPQHF. The CDR3 DNA reads as TGTGCCAGCAGTGATACGGACACCTATCAGCCCCAGCATTTT.

This clone was counted only a few times. The chain joins TRBV18 to TRBJ1-1, with 9 bases identical to TRBD1. Trimming cost V 2 bases and J 3 bases; bases outside gene matches: 7. The CDR3 runs 16 residues. The germline CDR1 and CDR2 sequences are KGHSH and LQKENI. The CDR3 bases are TGTGCCAGCTCACCATCCGGGACAGGGTTGGACACTGAAGCTTTCTTT. Protein sequence: CASSPSGTGLDTEAFF.

The chain employs TRBV4-3 and TRBJ2-1, with 8 nucleotides matching TRBD2. The CDR3 has 18 amino acids. Germline V gives CDR1 LGHNA, CDR2 YSLEER. The V and J ends lost 3 bases and 2 bases, in that order; junction bases with no gene match: 12. The CDR3 DNA is TGCGCCAGCAGCCATTCCTCTCGGGGGGGCTTCCCCTACAATGAGCAGTTCTTC. Translating gives CASSHSSRGGFPYNEQFF.

The chain carries TRBV5-1 and TRBJ1-2; no definite D call. The V gene's germline CDR1 is SGHRS and CDR2 YFSETQ. The V end was cut by 0 bases, the J end by 8 bases, with 14 bases between. The CDR3 has 14 amino acids. CDR3 loop: CASSLGSGPGGYTF. The CDR3 DNA follows: TGCGCCAGCAGCTTGGGGTCCGGTCCGGGAGGCTACACCTTC.

The genes are TRBV10-3 and TRBJ2-3; perhaps TRBD2 as D (5 bases). CDR1 and CDR2 from the germline V gene are ENHRY and SYGVKD. The V and J ends lost 4 bases and 0 bases respectively, with 17 bases between them. CDR3 length: 17 residues. The CDR3 loop reads CAISGGRGLVSTDTQYF. CDR3 sequence (DNA): TGTGCCATCAGTGGGGGAAGAGGACTGGTCAGCACAGATACGCAGTATTTT.

The V gene is TRBV6-4, the J gene TRBJ2-5; 8 positions agree with TRBD2. CDR3 length equals 16 residues. The V and J ends lost 7 bases and 4 bases, in that order; junction bases with no gene match: 14. CDR1 and CDR2 from the germline V gene are MRHNA and SNTAGT. The DNA for the CDR3 is TGTGCCAGCACCCCCCGGTGGCCGGGACTAGTAGAGACCCAGTACTTC. Its protein is CASTPRWPGLVETQYF.

V gene TRBV20-1 combines with J gene TRBJ2-3, with 7 nucleotides matching TRBD1. Germline V CDR1 and CDR2: DFQATT, SNEGSKA (reference sequence). CDR3 size: 10 residues. The DNA of the CDR3 is TGCAGAGCAGGGGGAGATACGCAGTATTTT. Translation gives CRAGGDTQYF.

The V call is TRBV4-3, the J call TRBJ2-7, with 7 bases fitting TRBD2. J gave up 9 bases and V 1 base, and 6 bases lay outside the gene matches. This CDR3 region has 13 residues. Germline assignment: CDR1 LGHNA and CDR2 YSLEER. CDR3 in amino acids: CASSQAGLPGQYF. CDR3 coding DNA: TGCGCCAGCAGCCAAGCGGGACTACCAGGGCAGTACTTC.